These T cell receptor beta chains were read from a single sample in a study of memory CD4+ T cells and cytomegalovirus serostatus. Method: immunoSEQ multiplex PCR; TCRdb's copy keeps in-frame clones and lacks some. The sample has about 40,000 clones, 70% to 80% seen once. Sequencing used memory CD4+ T cells from blood. These receptors were taken from an adult in good health and CMV-seronegative. Both conserved end residues are part of each CDR3. A D gene is named only where the DNA matches it firmly. A row's size may be missing; if present it is once, few, many or a size class.

-,TRBJ1-2,TRBV5-1,-,TGCGCCAGCAGCTTCGGGACAAGCTATGGCTACACCTTC,CASSFGTSYGYTF
TRBD1,TRBJ1-2,TRBV18,-,TGTGCCAGCTCACCACCGCAGGGGGCGAGTGGCTACACCTTC,CASSPPQGASGYTF
-,TRBJ1-2,TRBV5-4,-,TGTGCCAGCAGCCGGAGGGGGGCCGGGGGCTACACCTTC,CASSRRGAGGYTF
-,TRBJ2-4,TRBV27,-,TGTGCCAGCAGACGATCAGGGGGGCGGTCGGACATTCAGTACTTC,CASRRSGGRSDIQYF
TRBD1,TRBJ1-6,TRBV5-1,-,TGCGCCAGCAGCAGATTAACAGGGGGCGGCAACTCACCCCTCCACTTT,CASSRLTGGGNSPLHF
-,TRBJ2-1,TRBV29-1,-,TGCAGCGTTTACTCCAACGGGGGGTTCTTC,CSVYSNGGFF
TRBD1,TRBJ1-1,TRBV14,-,TGTGCCAGCAGCAAGGGGGCGGGCAAAGGGGACACTGAAGCTTTCTTT,CASSKGAGKGDTEAFF
TRBD2,TRBJ2-1,TRBV25-1,-,TGTGCCAGCAGTGATCCAATCAGCGGGGGCTTGGATGAGCAGTTCTTC,CASSDPISGGLDEQFF
TRBD2,TRBJ2-7,TRBV7-8,-,TGTGCCAGCAGCCCAACCGGGACTAGCAAATCAGTCGACGAGCAGTACTTC,CASSPTGTSKSVDEQYF
-,TRBJ1-6,TRBV18,few,TGTGCCAGCTCACTGGGTACAGGGAATTCACCCCTCCACTTT,CASSLGTGNSPLHF
-,TRBJ1-2,TRBV14,-,TGTGCCAGCAGCCAAGTATCCGGGGGCGCGGGTATCTATGGCTACACCTTC,CASSQVSGGAGIYGYTF
-,TRBJ2-5,TRBV4-2,-,TGTGCCAGCAGCCCGGGGGAGCAGCAAGAGACCCAGTACTTC,CASSPGEQQETQYF
-,TRBJ2-5,TRBV6-5,-,TGTGCCAGCAGTTACTCCAGTTTCCAAGAGACCCAGTACTTC,CASSYSSFQETQYF
-,TRBJ1-1,TRBV7-9,few,TGTGCCAGCAGCTTAGAAGGGGAAGCTTTCTTT,CASSLEGEAFF
-,TRBJ1-6,TRBV4-1,few,TGCGCCAGCAGCCAAGATCTAGGGCAGGGGAATTCACCCCTCCACTTT,CASSQDLGQGNSPLHF
-,TRBJ1-5,TRBV19,few,TGTGCCAGCCAGGGAACAGTCGATCTTGGCGGCAATCAGCCCCAGCATTTT,CASQGTVDLGGNQPQHF
-,TRBJ2-6,TRBV4-1,-,TGCGCCAGCAGCCTCAGCCGCAGGGCGGTGGGGGCCAACGTCCTGACTTTC,CASSLSRRAVGANVLTF
-,TRBJ1-1,TRBV7-3,-,TGTGCCAGCAGCTTATCGGTGAACACTGAAGCTTTCTTT,CASSLSVNTEAFF
-,TRBJ2-7,TRBV23-1,-,TGCGCCAGCAGGGACCTCCGGGCCACCTACGAGCAGTACTTC,CASRDLRATYEQYF
-,TRBJ2-3,TRBV5-1,-,TGCGCCAGCAGCTCCGAAGGGCTCAGGTATACGCAGTATTTT,CASSSEGLRYTQYF
-,TRBJ1-1,TRBV10-3,-,TGTGCCATCGCAGGACAGCCGAACACTGAAGCTTTCTTT,CAIAGQPNTEAFF
TRBD2,TRBJ2-5,TRBV5-1,-,TGCGCCAGCAGCTTGGCCCTAGCGGCGGAAGAGACCCAGTACTTC,CASSLALAAEETQYF
-,TRBJ1-1,TRBV7-6,once,TGTGCCAGCAGCTTAGTATCCGGGGCCGGCACTGAAGCTTTCTTT,CASSLVSGAGTEAFF
-,TRBJ1-3,TRBV6-5,-,TGTGCCAGCAGCAGAAAGACTGACGGGGCGTACACCATATATTTT,CASSRKTDGAYTIYF
-,TRBJ1-6,TRBV5-1,-,TGCGCCAGCAGCTTGGAATCAGGCTCACCCCTCCACTTT,CASSLESGSPLHF
TRBD1,TRBJ2-7,TRBV11-2,-,TGTGCCAGCAGCTCAACACCACCGGGACAGGGAAACGAGCAGTACTTC,CASSSTPPGQGNEQYF
-,TRBJ1-5,TRBV6-5,-,TGTGCCAGCAGTTTGGGTACAGCCAATCAGCCCCAGCATTTT,CASSLGTANQPQHF
TRBD1,TRBJ1-6,TRBV6-6,-,TGTGCCAGCAGTTTAAGGGACAGGGGTAATTCACCCCTCCACTTT,CASSLRDRGNSPLHF
-,TRBJ2-7,TRBV2,-,TGTGCCAGCAGCCAGAGCTCCTACGAGCAGTACTTC,CASSQSSYEQYF
-,TRBJ1-2,TRBV4-3,once,TGCGCCAGCAGCCAAGGAAGAACCGCTGGGGGGTATGGCTACACCTTC,CASSQGRTAGGYGYTF
-,TRBJ2-1,TRBV12-5,-,TGTGCTAGTGGTTTGGGATCCCAGGATGAGCAGTTCTTC,CASGLGSQDEQFF
-,TRBJ1-5,TRBV5-4,-,TGTGCCAGCAGCTTGGACCAGGGCTATAGTCAGCCCCAGCATTTT,CASSLDQGYSQPQHF
-,TRBJ2-5,TRBV4-2,-,TGTGCCAGCAGCTTGAAGGGGCGAAGACAGCTAACAGAGACCCAGTACTTC,CASSLKGRRQLTETQYF
-,TRBJ2-1,TRBV25-1,-,TGTGCCAGCAGTGGTACAGGGTCCAATGAGCAGTTCTTC,CASSGTGSNEQFF
TRBD1,TRBJ1-6,TRBV4-1,-,TGCGCCAGCAGCCAAGAAGGACAGGGGGCAAAGAATTCACCCCTCCACTTT,CASSQEGQGAKNSPLHF
-,TRBJ2-2,TRBV6-1,-,TGTGCCAGCAGTGAATTTCGTGTAGGGCGTAACACCGGGGAGCTGTTTTTT,CASSEFRVGRNTGELFF
-,TRBJ1-5,TRBV27,-,TGTGCCAGCAGTAACAGGAATCAGCCCCAGCATTTT,CASSNRNQPQHF
-,TRBJ2-2,TRBV18,-,TGTGCCAGCTCACCAACGACAGTTGGCCAAGGGGAGCTGTTTTTT,CASSPTTVGQGELFF
-,TRBJ1-3,TRBV5-8,-,TGTGCCAGCAGCCCGGGAGGGCACACCATATATTTT,CASSPGGHTIYF
-,TRBJ1-3,TRBV10-3,-,TGTGCCATCAGTGAGTTTGGGTTAGATGGAAACACCATATATTTT,CAISEFGLDGNTIYF
-,TRBJ1-2,TRBV30,-,TGTGCCTGGAGTGAGCAGGGGCCGAATGGCTACACCTTC,CAWSEQGPNGYTF
TRBD1,TRBJ2-1,TRBV6-6,-,TGTGCCAGCAGTTGGACAGGGGGCTACAATGAGCAGTTCTTC,CASSWTGGYNEQFF